This TCR beta chain was documented in a study of blood T cell repertoires in COVID-19. Turning to the study itself: There were acute and convalescent COVID-19 samples, and they came from the United States, Italy and Spain. T cells, B-cell-depleted T cells, or PBMCs supplied cDNA or gDNA.

CDR3 length equals 13 residues. Between the trimmed V and J ends, which lost 0 bases and 6 bases, there was a span of 7 bases. CDR1 and CDR2 (germline): SGHRS, YFSETQ. Per the original methods: Quantification of nucleated cells was approximated via reference gene primer amplification. Profiled with immunoSEQ multiplex PCR; TCRdb holds only in-frame clones, not every one. V and J calls and clone size come straight from that table; D and trimming were deduced from the DNA. Here the sample spans roughly 200,000 clones, approximately 85% being singletons. This receptor was identified in a human donor with active or convalescent COVID-19. The donor label of this sample is uncertain. Sequenced material: peripheral blood. The rearrangement links TRBV5-1 to TRBJ2-1; D gene unclear. The CDR3: CASSLEVANEQFF. DNA of the CDR3: TGCGCCAGCAGCTTGGAAGTGGCCAATGAGCAGTTCTTC.